A selection of T cell receptor beta chains follows, all from one sample in a study of OX40 agonist ivuxolimab in advanced cancers. This table comes from immunoSEQ multiplex PCR, and its TCRdb copy is limited to in-frame clones, with some not included. The sample carries tens of thousands of clones, roughly 66% recorded once. This specimen was CD4+ or CD8+ T cells sorted from blood, taken in a trial of the OX40 agonist ivuxolimab. The receptors originated from an adult with an advanced solid tumor such as melanoma, head and neck, liver or kidney cancer. Each CDR3 is given with its conserved first and last residue. A D gene is named only where the DNA matches it firmly. Part of the rows lack a size; the others show once, few, many or a class for expanded clones.

TRBJ1-5 . TRBV7-2 . CASSRQLPNQPQHF TGTGCCAGCAGCCGACAGTTACCCAATCAGCCCCAGCATTTT
TRBJ2-1 . TRBV7-3 TRBD1 CASSPKDRGNEQFF TGTGCCAGCAGCCCCAAAGACAGGGGGAATGAGCAGTTCTTC
TRBJ2-7 . TRBV7-9 . CASSLQDYEQYF TGTGCCAGCAGCTTGCAGGATTACGAGCAGTACTTC
TRBJ1-2 . TRBV5-4 TRBD1 CASSYNRGQGYTF TGTGCCAGCAGCTACAACAGGGGGCAGGGCTACACCTTC
TRBJ1-1 . TRBV7-9 . CASSLGRNTEAFF TGTGCCAGCAGCTTAGGGAGGAACACTGAAGCTTTCTTT
TRBJ1-4 . TRBV6-5 . CASTHGGKLFF TGTGCCAGCACCCACGGTGGCAAACTGTTTTTT
TRBJ2-5 . TRBV7-3 . CASSLAGWETQYF TGTGCCAGCAGCTTGGCGGGATGGGAGACCCAGTACTTC
TRBJ2-1 once TRBV7-9 . CASSLGNNEQFF TGTGCCAGCAGCTTAGGGAATAATGAGCAGTTCTTC
TRBJ2-4 . TRBV11-2 . CASSGGAGKNIQYF TGTGCCAGCAGCGGGGGGGCAGGGAAAAACATTCAGTACTTC
TRBJ2-5 . TRBV10-2 . CASSEGGDVETQYF TGCGCCAGCAGTGAGGGCGGGGACGTGGAGACCCAGTACTTC
TRBJ2-2 once TRBV7-3 . CASRVDTGELFF TGTGCCAGTAGGGTAGACACCGGGGAGCTGTTTTTT
TRBJ2-5 . TRBV18 TRBD1 CASSLLDRVQETQYF TGTGCCAGCTCACTCCTAGACAGGGTCCAAGAGACCCAGTACTTC
TRBJ2-1 once TRBV6-5 TRBD1 CASSSGQGNEQFF TGTGCCAGCAGTTCCGGACAGGGGAATGAGCAGTTCTTC
TRBJ1-1 . TRBV19 . CASTSGRGIRTEAFF TGTGCCAGTACCTCGGGCCGAGGCATTAGGACTGAAGCTTTCTTT
TRBJ2-7 . TRBV27 . CASRELGYEQYF TGTGCCAGCAGGGAGCTTGGGTACGAGCAGTACTTC
TRBJ2-7 . TRBV5-1 . CASSPGPRGQYF TGCGCCAGCAGCCCGGGTCCACGTGGGCAGTACTTC
TRBJ1-2 . TRBV6-6 . CASSTQAVRYGYTF TGTGCCAGCAGTACACAGGCGGTCCGGTATGGCTACACCTTC
TRBJ1-5 . TRBV2 TRBD1 CASTGVNQPQHF TGTGCCAGTACAGGGGTCAATCAGCCCCAGCATTTT
TRBJ1-5 once TRBV2 . CASSLTELGNQPQHF TGTGCCAGCAGCCTAACAGAACTGGGCAATCAGCCCCAGCATTTT
TRBJ2-2 few TRBV27 TRBD2 CASSGTSGGAGGELFF TGTGCCAGCAGTGGGACTAGCGGGGGGGCCGGCGGGGAGCTGTTTTTT
TRBJ2-7 . TRBV7-6 . CASSLDPGSYEQYF TGTGCCAGCAGCTTAGACCCAGGATCCTACGAGCAGTACTTC
TRBJ1-5 . TRBV15 . CATSRDGGDQPQHF TGTGCCACCAGCAGAGATGGGGGCGATCAGCCCCAGCATTTT
TRBJ1-1 . TRBV7-6 . CASSSRQNTEAFF TGTGCCAGCAGCTCCCGACAGAACACTGAAGCTTTCTTT
TRBJ2-1 . TRBV4-1 TRBD2 CASSPILAGGLNEQFF TGCGCCAGCAGCCCCATCCTAGCGGGGGGACTAAATGAGCAGTTCTTC
TRBJ2-7 . TRBV5-1 . CASSTNYEQYF TGCGCCAGCAGCACGAACTACGAGCAGTACTTC
TRBJ2-2 . TRBV6-5 . CASSYSTSGELFF TGTGCCAGCAGTTACTCGACCTCCGGGGAGCTGTTTTTT
TRBJ2-3 . TRBV7-2 TRBD2 CASSLVLAGGTSTDTQYF TGTGCCAGCAGCTTAGTACTAGCGGGGGGGACTAGCACAGATACGCAGTATTTT
TRBJ1-5 few TRBV11-3 . CASSLAPQPQHF TGTGCCAGCAGCTTAGCGCCTCAGCCCCAGCATTTT
TRBJ2-7 once TRBV9 TRBD2 CASSVASGGYEQYF TGTGCCAGCAGCGTGGCTAGCGGGGGGTACGAGCAGTACTTC